The subject of this entry is one T cell receptor beta chain. Its antigen is currently unknown. Quantitative 5'-RACE with molecular barcodes produced the TCR beta libraries. TCRdb reprocessed the 5' RACE reads via MiXCR and lists one record per CDR3 protein. This sample has hundreds of thousands of distinct CDR3 sequences, with about 24% found just once. This sample is drawn from a study of CD8 T cells in ankylosing spondylitis. General study findings and limits: The authors reported significant enrichment of disease-linked clones in matched ankylosing spondylitis synovial fluid. Previous work reported some of these motif variants in the synovial fluid and blood of reactive arthritis. Typical of ankylosing spondylitis blood, it appeared, was a TCR beta motif of several highly homologous variants.

The CDR3 is 15 residues long. Per germline, CDR1 SGHRS and CDR2 YFSETQ. The V and J ends lost 2 bases and 0 bases respectively, with 11 bases between them. Sequenced sample: blood, either unsorted or a sorted T cell fraction (not recorded which). The receptor was derived from a male donor with ankylosing spondylitis. The chain links TRBV5-1 to TRBJ1-1, with D uncertain. The CDR3 region has the DNA TGCGCCAGCAGCTTATCGGGGAGGGTGAACACTGAAGCTTTCTTT. Translation gives CASSLSGRVNTEAFF.